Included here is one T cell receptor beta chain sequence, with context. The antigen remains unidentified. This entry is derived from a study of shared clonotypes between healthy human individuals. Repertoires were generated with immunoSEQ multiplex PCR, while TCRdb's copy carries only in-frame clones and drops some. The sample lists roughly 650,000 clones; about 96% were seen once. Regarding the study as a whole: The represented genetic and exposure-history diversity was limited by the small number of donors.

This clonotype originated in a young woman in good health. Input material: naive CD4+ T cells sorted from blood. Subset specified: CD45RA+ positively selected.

CDR3 DNA sequence: TGTGCCAGTAGTCGCGCGGGCACAGATATTAGCACAGATACGCAGTATTTT. Its protein is CASSRAGTDISTDTQYF. The rearrangement joins TRBV19 to TRBJ2-3, with D maybe TRBD2 (5 bases). The CDR3 loop spans 17 amino acids. Germline CDR1 and CDR2: LNHDA and SQIVND (reference sequence). V was trimmed by 5 bases and J by 0 bases, leaving 18 bases between them.